Listed below are T cell receptor beta chains from one sample, sequenced in a study of cytomegalovirus exposure and HLA in healthy donors. TCRdb's table, derived via immunoSEQ multiplex PCR, lists solely in-frame clones and lacks some. The sample records about 170,000 clones, 73% being singletons. The sequenced sample consisted of PBMCs. The source of these receptors is a woman aged 18-29 years in good health and CMV-seropositive. Both conserved end residues are part of each CDR3. A D gene is named only where the DNA matches it firmly. Size tells how often a clone was seen (once, few, many) or the class of an expanded clone, and some rows leave it out.

j_call	v_call	clone_size	d_call	cdr3_nt	cdr3_aa
TRBJ1-5	TRBV6-5	NA	NA	TGTGCCAGCAGTAATACTAGGAGTCAGCCCCAGCATTTT	CASSNTRSQPQHF
TRBJ1-2	TRBV5-1	few	NA	TGCGCCAGCAGCCCGCCCAGGGATGGCTACACCTTC	CASSPPRDGYTF
TRBJ2-7	TRBV7-2	few	TRBD1	TGTGCCAGCAGCCTGTACAGGGGGCTTGAGCAGTACTTC	CASSLYRGLEQYF
TRBJ1-2	TRBV10-3	NA	NA	TGTGCCATCAGTGAGTCGGTCGACAGTTCCTATGGCTACACCTTC	CAISESVDSSYGYTF
TRBJ1-5	TRBV7-2	NA	NA	TGTGCCAGCAGCCCAGGAAATCAGCCCCAGCATTTT	CASSPGNQPQHF
TRBJ1-5	TRBV18	NA	NA	TGTGCCAGCTCGCCGACAGAAAATAGCAATCAGCCCCAGCATTTT	CASSPTENSNQPQHF
TRBJ1-2	TRBV12-5	NA	TRBD1	TGTGCTAGTGGAAGACAGGGGGCCTATGGCTACACCTTC	CASGRQGAYGYTF
TRBJ1-3	TRBV18	NA	NA	TGTGCCAGCTCACCCTTGGGGGGGCAAGGAGACTCTGGAAACACCATATATTTT	CASSPLGGQGDSGNTIYF
TRBJ1-5	TRBV10-3	NA	TRBD1	TGTGCCATCAGAGGGGGCCCCAATCAGCCCCAGCATTTT	CAIRGGPNQPQHF
TRBJ2-2	TRBV9	NA	TRBD2	TGTGCCAGCAGCGTATCAGATCTGGGTGCGGGGGCCGGGGAGCTGTTTTTT	CASSVSDLGAGAGELFF
TRBJ1-2	TRBV29-1	once	NA	TGCAGCGTTGAAAGCGGGGGGCCCTCTGGCTACACCTTC	CSVESGGPSGYTF
TRBJ2-1	TRBV5-1	few	TRBD2	TGCGCCAGCAGCTTAGAACCGGGAGGCAATGAGCAGTTCTTC	CASSLEPGGNEQFF
TRBJ1-4	TRBV28	NA	NA	TGTGCCAGCAGCCTGACAGGCGAAAAACTGTTTTTT	CASSLTGEKLFF
TRBJ1-2	TRBV29-1	NA	NA	TGCAGCGTTGAGAGTTTACCGGGGTCTGGGAACTATGGCTACACCTTC	CSVESLPGSGNYGYTF
TRBJ2-1	TRBV9	NA	TRBD2	TGTGCCAGCAGCGTAGGGGCCGGGGGGGCCCCCTACAATGAGCAGTTCTTC	CASSVGAGGAPYNEQFF
TRBJ1-3	TRBV19	few	TRBD1	TGTGCCAGTAGTATTTTCCGCGGGACAGGGGTTGGAAACACCATATATTTT	CASSIFRGTGVGNTIYF
TRBJ1-1	TRBV25-1	NA	NA	TGTGCCAGCAGTGGCCCCCCCGCAGGGTCTGAAGCTTTCTTT	CASSGPPAGSEAFF
TRBJ2-4	TRBV7-9	NA	NA	TGTGCCAGCAGCTTAGTCGAAAGGGGGAAAAACATTCAGTACTTC	CASSLVERGKNIQYF
TRBJ1-2	TRBV9	once	NA	TGTGCCAGCAGCGTCAGTGGGGGCGACTATGGCTACACCTTC	CASSVSGGDYGYTF
TRBJ2-2	TRBV5-1	NA	TRBD2	TGCGCCAGCAACGATGAAGAAGATTCGGGGGGCACCGGGGAGCTGTTTTTT	CASNDEEDSGGTGELFF
TRBJ2-7	TRBV4-1	NA	NA	TGCGCCAGCAGCCAAGTTAGTTCCTACGAGCAGTACTTC	CASSQVSSYEQYF
TRBJ1-1	TRBV30	NA	NA	TGTGCCTGGAGTCGCGGCAGAGGGAACACTGAAGCTTTCTTT	CAWSRGRGNTEAFF
TRBJ2-1	TRBV7-9	NA	TRBD1	TGTTCCAGCAGCACCCGGGACAGGGGATTCAATGAGCAGTTCTTC	CSSSTRDRGFNEQFF
TRBJ1-1	TRBV11-2	NA	NA	TGTGCCAGCAGCCCGAGCAAGAACACTGAAGCTTTCTTT	CASSPSKNTEAFF
TRBJ1-3	TRBV12-5	NA	NA	TGTGCTAGTGGTTTTCGCTCTGGAAACACCATATATTTT	CASGFRSGNTIYF
TRBJ1-2	TRBV7-2	NA	NA	TGTGCCAGCAGCTTATACGATCCGGGGAATGGCTACACCTTC	CASSLYDPGNGYTF
TRBJ2-7	TRBV6-6	NA	NA	TGTGCCAGCAAGATGATTAGCCATGCCTACGAGCAGTACTTC	CASKMISHAYEQYF
TRBJ2-2	TRBV5-8	once	TRBD1	TGTGCCAGCAGCACATTACCGGGACAGGGTTGGACCGGGGAGCTGTTTTTT	CASSTLPGQGWTGELFF
TRBJ2-1	TRBV4-1	NA	NA	TGCGCCAGCAGCCAAGCCGCCAGCTCCTACAATGAGCAGTTCTTC	CASSQAASSYNEQFF
TRBJ2-7	TRBV5-1	NA	NA	TGCGCCAGCAGCCCCATGGCAGGGTCGGGTGAGCAGTACTTC	CASSPMAGSGEQYF
TRBJ2-3	TRBV6-4	NA	TRBD1	TGTGCCAGCAGCAGGACAGGGGACGCAGATACGCAGTATTTT	CASSRTGDADTQYF
TRBJ1-5	TRBV6-6	few	NA	TGTGCCAGCAGTTACAGGCAGGATAGCAATCAGCCCCAGCATTTT	CASSYRQDSNQPQHF
TRBJ2-7	TRBV9	NA	NA	TGTGCCAGCAGCGTCGGGGGGCCTGGGTACGAGCAGTACTTC	CASSVGGPGYEQYF
TRBJ1-1	TRBV2	NA	TRBD1	TGTGCCAGCTTACGCCCGGGGACAGGGAAAGGTGAAGCTTTCTTT	CASLRPGTGKGEAFF
TRBJ1-3	TRBV5-1	NA	NA	TGCGCCAGCGGGGAGGGAGGTGGAAACACCATATATTTT	CASGEGGGNTIYF
TRBJ2-7	TRBV23-1	NA	NA	TGCGCCAGCAGTCAACCAGGACAGCCGTCCTACGAGCAGTACTTC	CASSQPGQPSYEQYF
TRBJ1-2	TRBV11-1	NA	NA	TGTGCCAGCAGCTTAATCGGGTTCGGAGGCTACACCTTC	CASSLIGFGGYTF
TRBJ2-7	TRBV5-1	NA	NA	TGCGCCAGCAGCTTGTGGGCGGGACCAGCCTACGAGCAGTACTTC	CASSLWAGPAYEQYF
TRBJ2-1	TRBV29-1	NA	TRBD2	TGCAGCGTCCAGGGACTAGCGGGGGGGGCCCACTCCTACAATGAGCAGTTCTTC	CSVQGLAGGAHSYNEQFF
TRBJ2-4	TRBV6-1	NA	TRBD1	TGTGCCACCAGAGACAGGGTTGTTAACATTCAGTACTTC	CATRDRVVNIQYF
TRBJ1-1	TRBV7-2	NA	NA	TGTGCCAGCAGCTTAGCAGGGGCGGTGGCCGCTGAAGCTTTCTTT	CASSLAGAVAAEAFF
TRBJ2-7	TRBV18	few	TRBD1	TGTGCCAGCTCACCGGGGACAGCGGCCTACGAGCAGTACTTC	CASSPGTAAYEQYF